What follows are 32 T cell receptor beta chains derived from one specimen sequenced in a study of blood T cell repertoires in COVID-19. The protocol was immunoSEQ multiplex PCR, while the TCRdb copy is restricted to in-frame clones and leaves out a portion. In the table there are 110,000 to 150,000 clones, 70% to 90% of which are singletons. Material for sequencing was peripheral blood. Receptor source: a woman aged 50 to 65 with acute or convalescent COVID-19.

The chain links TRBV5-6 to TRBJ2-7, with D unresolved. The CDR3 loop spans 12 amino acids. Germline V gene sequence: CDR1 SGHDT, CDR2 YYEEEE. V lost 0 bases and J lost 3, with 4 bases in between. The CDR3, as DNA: TGTGCCAGCAGCTTGGAGAGCTACGAGCAGTACTTC. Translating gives CASSLESYEQYF.

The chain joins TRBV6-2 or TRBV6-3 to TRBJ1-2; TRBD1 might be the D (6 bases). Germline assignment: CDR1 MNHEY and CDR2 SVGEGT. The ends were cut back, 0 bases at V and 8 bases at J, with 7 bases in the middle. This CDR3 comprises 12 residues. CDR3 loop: CASSYSDRGYTF. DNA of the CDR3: TGTGCCAGCAGTTACTCCGACAGGGGCTACACCTTC.

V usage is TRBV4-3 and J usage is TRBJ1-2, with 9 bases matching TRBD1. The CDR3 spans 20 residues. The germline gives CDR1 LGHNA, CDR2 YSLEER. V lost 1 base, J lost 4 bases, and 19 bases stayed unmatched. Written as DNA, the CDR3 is TGCGCCAGCAGCCAAGGTTTCAAGCTCGACAGGGGGTATAGTGGCTATGGCTACACCTTC. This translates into CASSQGFKLDRGYSGYGYTF.

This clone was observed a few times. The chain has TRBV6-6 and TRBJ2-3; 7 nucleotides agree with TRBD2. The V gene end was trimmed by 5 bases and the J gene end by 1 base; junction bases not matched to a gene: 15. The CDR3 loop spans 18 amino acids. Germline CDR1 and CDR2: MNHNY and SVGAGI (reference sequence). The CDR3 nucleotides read TGTGCCAGCAGTCTAAATCCTAACCAGCGGGGCGGCACAGATACGCAGTATTTT. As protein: CASSLNPNQRGGTDTQYF.

The CDR3 is CASSPGTGGASAFF. CDR3 nucleotide sequence: TGTGCCAGCAGCCCGGGGACAGGGGGCGCATCAGCTTTCTTT. This chain uses TRBV14 with TRBJ1-1; 12 bases line up with TRBD1. V shed 4 bases and J 10 bases; nucleotides not matched to a gene: 7. This CDR3 is 14 amino acids long. Germline lookup yields CDR1 SGHDN and CDR2 FVKESK.

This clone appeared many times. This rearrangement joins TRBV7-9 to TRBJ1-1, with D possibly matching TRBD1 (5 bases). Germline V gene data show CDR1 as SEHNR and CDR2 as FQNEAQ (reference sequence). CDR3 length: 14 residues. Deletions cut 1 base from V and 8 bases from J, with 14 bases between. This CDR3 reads CASSLDGRVREAFF. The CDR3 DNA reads TGTGCCAGCAGCTTAGATGGCAGGGTGAGGGAAGCTTTCTTT.

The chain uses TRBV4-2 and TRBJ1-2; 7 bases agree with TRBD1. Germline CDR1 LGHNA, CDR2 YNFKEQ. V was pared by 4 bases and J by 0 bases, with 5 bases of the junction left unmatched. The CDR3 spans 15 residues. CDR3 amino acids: CASSPGQEANYGYTF. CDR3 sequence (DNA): TGTGCCAGCAGCCCCGGACAGGAAGCTAACTATGGCTACACCTTC.

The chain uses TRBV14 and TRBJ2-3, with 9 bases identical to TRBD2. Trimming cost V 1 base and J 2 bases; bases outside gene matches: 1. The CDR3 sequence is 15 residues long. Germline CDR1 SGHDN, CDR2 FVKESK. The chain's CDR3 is CASSQASGITDTQYF. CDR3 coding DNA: TGTGCCAGCAGCCAAGCTAGCGGGATCACAGATACGCAGTATTTT.

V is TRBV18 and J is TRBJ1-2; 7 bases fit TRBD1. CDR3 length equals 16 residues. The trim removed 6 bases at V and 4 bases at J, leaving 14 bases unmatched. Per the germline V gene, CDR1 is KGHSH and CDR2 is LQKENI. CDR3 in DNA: TGTGCCAGCTCTCCTACGTCCGAGGGACAGACCTATGGCTACACCTTC. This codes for CASSPTSEGQTYGYTF. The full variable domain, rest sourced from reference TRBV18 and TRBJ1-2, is NAGVMQNPRHLVRRRGQEARLRCSPMKGHSHVYWYRQLPEEGLKFMVYLQKENIIDESGMPKERFSAEFPKEGPSILRIQQVVRGDSAAYFCASSPTSEGQTYGYTFGSGTRLTVV.

The CDR3 loop reads CASSSSGESYNEQFF. The CDR3 bases are TGTGCCAGCAGCTCCTCAGGGGAGTCCTACAATGAGCAGTTCTTC. This chain connects TRBV7-2 to TRBJ2-1, with D perhaps TRBD1 (6 bases). V was trimmed by 4 bases and J by 1 base, leaving 11 bases between them. CDR1 is SGHTA and CDR2 is FQGNSA in the germline V gene. The CDR3 is 15 residues long. Combining the CDR3 with reference TRBV7-2 and TRBJ2-1 gives the whole variable domain GAGVSQSPSNKVTEKGKDVELRCDPISGHTALYWYRQSLGQGLEFLIYFQGNSAPDKSGLPSDRFSAERTGGSVSTLTIQRTQQEDSAVYLCASSSSGESYNEQFFGPGTRLTVL.

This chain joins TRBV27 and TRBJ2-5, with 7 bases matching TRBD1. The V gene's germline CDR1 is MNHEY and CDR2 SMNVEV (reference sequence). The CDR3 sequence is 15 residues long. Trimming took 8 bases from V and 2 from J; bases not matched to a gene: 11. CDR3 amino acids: CASGRDRPLQETQYF. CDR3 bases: TGTGCCAGCGGAAGGGACAGACCCTTACAAGAGACCCAGTACTTC.

The CDR3 is CASSALSGTHYTGELFF. CDR3 bases: TGTGCCAGCAGCGCCTTAAGCGGGACTCACTACACCGGGGAGCTGTTTTTT. The chain has TRBV9 and TRBJ2-2, with 7 nucleotides matching TRBD2. J was trimmed by 3 bases and V by 3 bases; bases with no gene match: 11. The CDR3 runs 17 residues. The germline CDR1 and CDR2 sequences are SGDLS and YYNGEE.

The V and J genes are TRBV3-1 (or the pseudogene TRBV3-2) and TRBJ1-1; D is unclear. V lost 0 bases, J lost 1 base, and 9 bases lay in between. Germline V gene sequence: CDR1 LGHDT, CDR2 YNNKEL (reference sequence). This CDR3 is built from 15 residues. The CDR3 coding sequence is TGTGCCAGCAGCCAAGAGGGCCTGCAGAACACTGAAGCTTTCTTT. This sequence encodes CASSQEGLQNTEAFF.

CDR3: CATSRERGKQPQHF. DNA for the CDR3: TGTGCCACCAGCAGAGAAAGAGGAAAGCAGCCCCAGCATTTT. This chain uses TRBV15 with TRBJ1-5; D call uncertain. Trimming left V 0 bases short and J 7 bases short, with 10 bases between. CDR3 length: 14 residues. Germline CDR1 and CDR2: LNHNV and YYDKDF (reference sequence).

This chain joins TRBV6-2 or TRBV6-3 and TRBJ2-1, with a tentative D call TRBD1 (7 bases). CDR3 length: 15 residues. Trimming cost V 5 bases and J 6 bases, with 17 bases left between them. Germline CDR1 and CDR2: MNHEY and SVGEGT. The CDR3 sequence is CASSGQGGFGNEQFF. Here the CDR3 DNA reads TGTGCCAGCAGTGGTCAGGGGGGATTCGGCAATGAGCAGTTCTTC.

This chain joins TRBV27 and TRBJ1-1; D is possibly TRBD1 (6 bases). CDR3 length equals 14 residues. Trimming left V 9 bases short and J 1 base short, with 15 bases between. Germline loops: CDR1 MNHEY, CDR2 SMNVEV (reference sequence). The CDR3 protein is CASTPGHTNTEAFF. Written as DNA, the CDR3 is TGTGCCAGTACCCCGGGACATACGAACACTGAAGCTTTCTTT.

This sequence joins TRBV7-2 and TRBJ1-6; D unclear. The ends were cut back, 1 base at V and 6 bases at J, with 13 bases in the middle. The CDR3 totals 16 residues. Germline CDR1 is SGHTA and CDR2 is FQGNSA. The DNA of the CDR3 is TGTGCCAGCAGCTTAGTGTTTGCGGGTATTAATTCACCCCTCCACTTT. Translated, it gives CASSLVFAGINSPLHF.

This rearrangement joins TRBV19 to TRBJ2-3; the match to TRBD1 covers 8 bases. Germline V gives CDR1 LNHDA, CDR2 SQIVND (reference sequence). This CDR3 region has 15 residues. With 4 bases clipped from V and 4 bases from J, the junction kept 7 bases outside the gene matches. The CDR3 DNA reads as TGTGCCAGTAGTACAGGACAGGGTATGTCAGATACGCAGTATTTT. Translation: CASSTGQGMSDTQYF.

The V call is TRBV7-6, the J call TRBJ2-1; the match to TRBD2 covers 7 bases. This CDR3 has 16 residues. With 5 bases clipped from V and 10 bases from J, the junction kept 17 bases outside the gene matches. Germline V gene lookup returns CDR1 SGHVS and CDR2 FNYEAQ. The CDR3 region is CASSLILGGDLGEQFF. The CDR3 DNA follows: TGTGCCAGCAGCCTTATATTGGGGGGGGACCTAGGAGAGCAGTTCTTC.

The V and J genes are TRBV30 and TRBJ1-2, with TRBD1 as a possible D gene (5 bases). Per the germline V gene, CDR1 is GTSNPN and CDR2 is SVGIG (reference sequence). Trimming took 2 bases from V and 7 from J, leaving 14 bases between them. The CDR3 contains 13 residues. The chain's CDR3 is CAWSYGGLGGYTF. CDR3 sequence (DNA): TGTGCCTGGAGTTACGGGGGTTTGGGTGGCTACACCTTC.

CDR3 nucleotides: TGCGCCAGCAGCGCGGACATAATGAACACTGAAGCTTTCTTT. This gives the protein CASSADIMNTEAFF. This chain joins TRBV5-1 and TRBJ1-1; a weak D match, TRBD1 (5 bases). Germline CDR1 SGHRS, CDR2 YFSETQ. The length of the CDR3 is 14 residues. Between the trimmed V and J ends, which lost 4 bases and 0 bases, there was a span of 10 bases.

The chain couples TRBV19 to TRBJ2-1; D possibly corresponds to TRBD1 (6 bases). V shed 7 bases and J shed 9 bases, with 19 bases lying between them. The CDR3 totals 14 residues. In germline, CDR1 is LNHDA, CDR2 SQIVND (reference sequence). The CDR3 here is CASTRTATRGEQFF. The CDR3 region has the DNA TGTGCCAGTACCCGGACAGCTACGAGGGGTGAGCAGTTCTTC.

CDR3 nucleotide sequence: TGTGCCAGCAGCTCCCGAGAGACTAGCGGGGTCTTCACAGATACGCAGTATTTT. Its translation: CASSSRETSGVFTDTQYF. The chain uses TRBV7-9 and TRBJ2-3, with TRBD2 matching 11 bases. Losses at the gene ends were 4 bases for V and 2 bases for J; bases not matched to a gene: 11. From germline, CDR1 is SEHNR and CDR2 FQNEAQ (reference sequence). CDR3 length equals 18 residues.

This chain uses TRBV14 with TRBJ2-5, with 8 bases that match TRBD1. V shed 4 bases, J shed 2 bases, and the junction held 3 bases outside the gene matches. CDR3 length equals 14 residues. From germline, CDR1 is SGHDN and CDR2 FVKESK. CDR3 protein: CASSPRTGQETQYF. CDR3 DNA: TGTGCCAGCAGCCCTAGGACAGGGCAAGAGACCCAGTACTTC.

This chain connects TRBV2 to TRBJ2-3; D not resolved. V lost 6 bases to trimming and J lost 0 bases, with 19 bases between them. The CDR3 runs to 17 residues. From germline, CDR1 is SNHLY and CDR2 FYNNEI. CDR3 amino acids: CASRESVLWASTDTQYF. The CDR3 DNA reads TGTGCCAGCAGAGAATCCGTCCTTTGGGCTAGCACAGATACGCAGTATTTT.

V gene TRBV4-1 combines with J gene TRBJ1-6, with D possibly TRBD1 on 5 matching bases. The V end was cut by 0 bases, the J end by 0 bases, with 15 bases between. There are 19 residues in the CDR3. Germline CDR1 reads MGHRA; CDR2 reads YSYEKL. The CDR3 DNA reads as TGCGCCAGCAGCCAAGAGGAGGGACCGACAAGCTCCTATAATTCACCCCTCCACTTT. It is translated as CASSQEEGPTSSYNSPLHF.

CDR3 nucleotide sequence: TGTGCCAGCAGCTTAGAGCCGAGCATCAATAGCAATCAGCCCCAGCATTTT. It translates to CASSLEPSINSNQPQHF. The rearrangement links TRBV7-9 to TRBJ1-5; D remains unclear. The ends were cut back, 1 base at V and 0 bases at J, with 13 bases in the middle. CDR1 SEHNR and CDR2 FQNEAQ come from the germline V gene (reference sequence). This CDR3 spans 17 amino acids.

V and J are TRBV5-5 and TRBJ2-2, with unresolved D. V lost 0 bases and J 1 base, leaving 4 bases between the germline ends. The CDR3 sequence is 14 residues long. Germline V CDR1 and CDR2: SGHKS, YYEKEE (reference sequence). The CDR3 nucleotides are TGTGCCAGCAGCTTGGACAAGAACACCGGGGAGCTGTTTTTT. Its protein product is CASSLDKNTGELFF.

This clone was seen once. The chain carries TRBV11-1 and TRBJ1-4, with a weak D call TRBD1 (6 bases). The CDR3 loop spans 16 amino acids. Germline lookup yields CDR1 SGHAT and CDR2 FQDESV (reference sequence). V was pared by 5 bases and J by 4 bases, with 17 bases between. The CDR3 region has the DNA TGTGCCAGCAGCCTACCGGGACATGGGAGTAATGAAAAACTGTTTTTT. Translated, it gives CASSLPGHGSNEKLFF.

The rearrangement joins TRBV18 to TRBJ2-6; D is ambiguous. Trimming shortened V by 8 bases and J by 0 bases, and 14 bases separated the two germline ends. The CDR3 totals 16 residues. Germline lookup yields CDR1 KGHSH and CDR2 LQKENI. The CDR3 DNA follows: TGTGCCAGCCCAAATTCACAGAGCTCTGGGGCCAACGTCCTGACTTTC. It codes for CASPNSQSSGANVLTF.

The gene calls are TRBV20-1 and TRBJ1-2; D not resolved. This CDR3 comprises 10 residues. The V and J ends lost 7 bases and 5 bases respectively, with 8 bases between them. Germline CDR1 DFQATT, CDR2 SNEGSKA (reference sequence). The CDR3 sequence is CSVATYGYTF. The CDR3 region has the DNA TGCAGTGTTGCGACATATGGCTACACCTTC.

The CDR3, as DNA: TGTGCCAGCAGTCGACAGGGGCACACAGATACGCAGTATTTT. It specifies CASSRQGHTDTQYF. The chain uses TRBV7-9 and TRBJ2-3, with 8 positions matching TRBD1. The germline CDR1 and CDR2 sequences are SEHNR and FQNEAQ (reference sequence). The CDR3 spans 14 residues. V gave up 6 bases and J gave up 2 bases; unmatched junction bases: 4. Variable domain in full (rest from reference TRBV7-9 and TRBJ2-3): DTGVSQNPRHKITKRGQNVTFRCDPISEHNRLYWYRQTLGQGPEFLTYFQNEAQLEKSRLLSDRFSAERPKGSFSTLEIQRTEQGDSAMYLCASSRQGHTDTQYFGPGTRLTVL.